The clone carrying this T cell receptor beta chain was counted only a few times. The CDR3 is 15 residues long. Trimming removed 2 bases from V and 0 bases from J, with 10 bases in between. Germline values: CDR1 MDHEN, CDR2 SYDVKM. These data originate in a study of human T cells and chemical hapten exposure. Sample time point: pre-sensitization, week 0. Noted treatment: therapeutic diphenylcyclopropenone sensitization with weekly scalp DPC. TCRdb recomputed calls from the RACE reads with MiXCR, one row per CDR3 protein. The sample shows 180,000 or so distinct CDR3 sequences, 25% to 30% of them seen only once.

This sample comprised whole blood, obtained in connection with sensitization to the hapten diphenylcyclopropenone (DPC). The V call is TRBV28, the J call TRBJ1-1, with no clear D. This receptor was obtained from a woman aged 30 to 39 with alopecia areata. Some clones in this sample may be carry-over from other donors' samples. CDR3 sequence reads: CASSLRAVLNTEAFF. CDR3 in DNA: TGTGCCAGCAGTTTACGGGCAGTCCTGAACACTGAAGCTTTCTTT.